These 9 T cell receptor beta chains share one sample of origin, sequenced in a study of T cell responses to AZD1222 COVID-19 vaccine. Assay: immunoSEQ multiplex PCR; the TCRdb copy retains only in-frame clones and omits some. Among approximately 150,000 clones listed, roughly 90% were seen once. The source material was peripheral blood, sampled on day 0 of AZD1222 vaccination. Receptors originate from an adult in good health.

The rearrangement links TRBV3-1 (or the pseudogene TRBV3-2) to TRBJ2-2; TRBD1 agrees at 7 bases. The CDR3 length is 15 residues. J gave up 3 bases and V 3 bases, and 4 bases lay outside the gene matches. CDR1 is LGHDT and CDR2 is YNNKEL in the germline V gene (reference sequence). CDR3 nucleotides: TGTGCCAGCAGCCAGCGACAGGGCTACACCGGGGAGCTGTTTTTT. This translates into CASSQRQGYTGELFF.

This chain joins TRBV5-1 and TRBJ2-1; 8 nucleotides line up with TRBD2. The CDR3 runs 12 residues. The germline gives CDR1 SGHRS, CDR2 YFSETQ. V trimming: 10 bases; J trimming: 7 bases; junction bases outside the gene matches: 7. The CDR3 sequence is CASGLAGNEQFF. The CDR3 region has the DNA TGCGCCTCTGGGTTAGCGGGAAATGAGCAGTTCTTC.

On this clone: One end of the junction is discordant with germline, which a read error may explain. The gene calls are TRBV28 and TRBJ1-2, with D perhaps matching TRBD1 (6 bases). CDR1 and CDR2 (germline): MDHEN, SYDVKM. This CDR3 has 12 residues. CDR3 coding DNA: TGTGCCAGCAGTCCCTCAGGGCTGGGGGGCTCCTTC. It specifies CASSPSGLGGSF.

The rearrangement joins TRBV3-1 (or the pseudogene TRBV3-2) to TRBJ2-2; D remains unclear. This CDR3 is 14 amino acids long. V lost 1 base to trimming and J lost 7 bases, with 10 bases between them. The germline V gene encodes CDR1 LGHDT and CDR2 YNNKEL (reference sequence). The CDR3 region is CASSQAGLGGELFF. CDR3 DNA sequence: TGTGCCAGCAGCCAAGCCGGCCTAGGCGGGGAGCTGTTTTTT.

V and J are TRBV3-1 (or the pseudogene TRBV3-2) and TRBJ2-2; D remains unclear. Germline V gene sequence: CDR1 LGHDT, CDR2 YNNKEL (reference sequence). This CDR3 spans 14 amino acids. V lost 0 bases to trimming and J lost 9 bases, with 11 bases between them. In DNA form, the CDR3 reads TGTGCCAGCAGCCAAGATCAATCAAGAAGGGAGCTGTTTTTT. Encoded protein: CASSQDQSRRELFF.

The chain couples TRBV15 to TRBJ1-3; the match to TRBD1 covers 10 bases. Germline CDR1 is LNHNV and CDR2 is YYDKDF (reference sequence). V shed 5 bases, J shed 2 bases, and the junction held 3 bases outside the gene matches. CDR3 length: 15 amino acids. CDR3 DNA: TGTGCCACCAGCCCCGGGACAGGGGCTGGAAACACCATATATTTT. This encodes CATSPGTGAGNTIYF.

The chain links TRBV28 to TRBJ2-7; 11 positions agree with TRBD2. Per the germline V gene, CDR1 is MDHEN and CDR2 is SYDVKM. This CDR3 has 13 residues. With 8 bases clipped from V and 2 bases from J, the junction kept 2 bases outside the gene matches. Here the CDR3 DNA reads TGTGCCAGCGGGACTAGCGGAGCCTACGAGCAGTACTTC. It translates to CASGTSGAYEQYF.

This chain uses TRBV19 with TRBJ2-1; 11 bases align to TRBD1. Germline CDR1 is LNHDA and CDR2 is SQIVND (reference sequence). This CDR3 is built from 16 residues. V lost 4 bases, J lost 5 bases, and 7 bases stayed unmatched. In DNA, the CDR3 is TGTGCCAGTAGTACCCTCGGGACAGGGGGGCACAATGAGCAGTTCTTC. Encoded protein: CASSTLGTGGHNEQFF.

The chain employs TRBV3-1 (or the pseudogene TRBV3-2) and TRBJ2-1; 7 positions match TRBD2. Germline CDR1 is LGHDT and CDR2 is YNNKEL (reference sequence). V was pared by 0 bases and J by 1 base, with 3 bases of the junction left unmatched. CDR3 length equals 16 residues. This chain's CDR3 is CASSQDLGGSYNEQFF. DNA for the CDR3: TGTGCCAGCAGCCAAGATCTGGGAGGGTCCTACAATGAGCAGTTCTTC.